A selection of T cell receptor beta chains follows, all from one sample in a study of blood T cells in healthy people across ages. TCRdb analysed the 5' RACE reads with MiXCR anew, one entry per CDR3 protein. The top ten hold around 15% of the sample, which has 850,000 to 950,000 distinct CDR3 sequences, more than 25% seen once. Sequenced material: blood. The receptors derive from a woman of 80 years or more in good health. Both conserved end residues are trimmed from each CDR3. Each record gives: V gene, CDR3 protein.

TRBV5-1	ASSPRASGAFEQY
TRBV12-3/TRBV12-4	ASSWASGGLTDTQY
TRBV5-6	ASSSGARSGYEQY
TRBV4-1	ASSQETGDVDIQY
TRBV6-6	ASSLGQGRGYEQY
TRBV27	ASSTGGSGTDTQY
TRBV7-2	ANSFWGEETQY
TRBV20-1	SAMGHGETQY
TRBV29-1	SVVGQIMNTEAF
TRBV6-5	ASRPGQGAYYT
TRBV12-3/TRBV12-4	ASSSGGGEQY
TRBV7-2	ASSVQGPSYEQY
TRBV24-1	ATSDGASTEAF
TRBV6-5	ASTSPLVGGNEQY
TRBV6-6	ASSYSMGRTVTNYGYT
TRBV4-3	ASSPGDRDYNEQF
TRBV12-3/TRBV12-4	ATGTSGSPVELF
TRBV9	ASSEGTSGGAVDTQY
TRBV20-1	SAPFNVGELF
TRBV7-2	ASSLGVGFPQPQH
TRBV7-8	ASSTDNLGETQY
TRBV20-1	SPEGWGQDKDTQY
TRBV7-9	ASSWDGSGANVLT
TRBV2	ASRAGGRNEQF
TRBV4-1	ASSLAGTGREKLF